What follows are 25 T cell receptor beta chains derived from one specimen sequenced in a study of cytomegalovirus exposure and HLA in healthy donors. 13 Jbeta primers and 60 Vbeta primers were used for the PCR. Clones were sequenced by immunoSEQ multiplex PCR, and TCRdb holds only the in-frame ones, with some missing. Of some 180,000 clones listed, around 75% were seen once; the top ten hold 2.5% to 3.5%. Input material: PBMCs. The origin of the receptors is a male donor in good health and CMV-seronegative.

In this sample, this clone turned up a few times. This sequence joins TRBV12-2 and TRBJ1-2. TRBV12-2 is a pseudogene segment. The CDR3 runs 18 residues. CDR3: CASRLAEAVRERDYGYTF. The CDR3 region has the DNA TGTGCAAGTCGCTTAGCGGAGGCCGTAAGGGAAAGAGACTATGGCTACACCTTC.

V gene TRBV6-1 combines with J gene TRBJ2-1; TRBD2 aligns across 7 bases. The length of the CDR3 is 15 residues. Germline V CDR1 and CDR2: MNHNS, SASEGT. The trim removed 7 bases at V and 5 bases at J, leaving 11 bases unmatched. CDR3 sequence reads: CASTEVAGSNNEQFF. In DNA, the CDR3 is TGTGCCAGCACCGAAGTAGCGGGTTCGAACAATGAGCAGTTCTTC.

The rearrangement links TRBV29-1 to TRBJ1-2; the D gene is possibly TRBD1 (6 bases). Looked up from germline, CDR1 is SQVTM and CDR2 is ANQGSEA. CDR3 length equals 15 residues. The V gene lost 2 bases and the J gene lost 2 bases, with 15 bases spanning the gap. CDR3 in DNA: TGCAGCGTTGAACCCGCCCGGACAGAGAACTATGGCTACACCTTC. Amino acids: CSVEPARTENYGYTF.

This chain uses TRBV19 with TRBJ2-7; D perhaps matches TRBD2 (5 bases). V dropped 3 bases and J dropped 6 bases, with 18 bases sitting between them. Germline loops: CDR1 LNHDA, CDR2 SQIVND (reference sequence). CDR3 length: 15 residues. CDR3 in amino acids: CASSIDEGSSGEQYF. Here the CDR3 DNA reads TGTGCCAGTAGTATTGATGAGGGCTCATCTGGCGAGCAGTACTTC.

This clone was seen more than once but under ten times. The rearrangement uses TRBV11-2 and TRBJ1-4; D gene ambiguous. Looked up from germline, CDR1 is SGHAT and CDR2 is FQNNGV. V lost 2 bases to trimming and J lost 12 bases, with 16 bases between them. This CDR3 is 14 amino acids long. For the CDR3, the DNA is TGTGCCAGCAGCTTAAGGCCAGGTCCCGAAGAACTGTTTTTT. It encodes CASSLRPGPEELFF.

The chain is built from TRBV6-4 and TRBJ1-5; D ambiguous. Germline assignment: CDR1 MRHNA and CDR2 SNTAGT. The CDR3 is 13 amino acids. Between the trimmed V and J ends, which lost 6 bases and 3 bases, there was a span of 9 bases. The DNA for the CDR3 is TGTGCCAGCAGCCAGGATCACAATCAGCCCCAGCATTTT. Amino acid sequence: CASSQDHNQPQHF.

The chain recombines TRBV6-5 with TRBJ2-3, with D tentatively TRBD2 (6 bases). Germline-derived CDR1 and CDR2 are MNHEY and SVGAGI. The CDR3 has 16 amino acids. Trimming left V 3 bases short and J 1 base short, with 14 bases between. CDR3 loop: CASSYRGTDGTDTQYF. The CDR3 DNA follows: TGTGCCAGCAGTTATCGGGGGACGGATGGCACAGATACGCAGTATTTT.

J is TRBJ1-1 and V is TRBV19; 7 bases match TRBD1. The CDR3 totals 11 residues. V lost 8 bases to trimming and J lost 10 bases; unmatched junction nucleotides: 7. CDR1 and CDR2 (germline): LNHDA, SQIVND (reference sequence). The CDR3 here is CASATGVRAFF. The CDR3 coding sequence is TGTGCCAGTGCCACAGGGGTGAGAGCTTTCTTT.

The V call is TRBV27, the J call TRBJ2-7; 14 bases line up with TRBD2. The CDR3 is 14 residues long. J lost 6 bases, V lost 9 bases, and 7 bases had no gene match. The germline V gene encodes CDR1 MNHEY and CDR2 SMNVEV (reference sequence). The CDR3 DNA sequence: TGTGCCAGTCGGGGACTAGCGGGAGTTAGCGAGCAGTACTTC. This translates into CASRGLAGVSEQYF.

The chain employs TRBV12-5 and TRBJ1-5; a weak D match, TRBD1 (6 bases). The germline CDR1 and CDR2 sequences are LGHNT and FRNRAP. CDR3 size: 13 residues. The ends were cut back, 6 bases at V and 4 bases at J, with 10 bases in the middle. The DNA for the CDR3 is TGTGCTAGTGGGGGGGCGGGTAATCAGCCCCAGCATTTT. Translation gives CASGGAGNQPQHF.

A word on this clone: Other DNA sequences from this sample encode an identical CDR3 as well. The chain recombines TRBV6-5 with TRBJ2-7; 11 bases line up with TRBD1. V lost 5 bases, J lost 4 bases, and 4 bases stayed unmatched. This CDR3 region has 14 residues. Germline lookup yields CDR1 MNHEY and CDR2 SVGAGI. The CDR3 spells CASSLGQGAYEQYF. CDR3 bases: TGTGCCAGCAGTCTCGGACAGGGGGCGTACGAGCAGTACTTC.

This clone occurred a few times. V is TRBV28 and J is TRBJ1-5; D possibly corresponds to TRBD1 (5 bases). Germline lookup yields CDR1 MDHEN and CDR2 SYDVKM. The CDR3 is 15 residues long. The V end lost 4 bases, the J end lost 6 bases, and 16 bases lay between the germline ends. The CDR3 DNA follows: TGTGCCAGCAGTTCTGACTCCCGGAGGGGTCAGCCCCAGCATTTT. As protein: CASSSDSRRGQPQHF.

Details on this clone: Mismatch with germline at one junction end may stem from a read error. This sequence joins TRBV6-5 and TRBJ1-5; 9 bases are a match to TRBD1. The CDR3 runs 14 residues. The germline CDR1 and CDR2 sequences are MNHEY and SVGAGI. Here the CDR3 reads CAISEGTGYQPQHF. DNA for the CDR3: TGTGCCATCAGTGAGGGGACAGGGTATCAGCCCCAGCATTTT.

The gene calls are TRBV7-3 and TRBJ2-1; possible D gene TRBD2, 6 bases. The V gene lost 4 bases and the J gene lost 5 bases, with 18 bases spanning the gap. Germline CDR1 SGHTA, CDR2 FQGTGA. The length of the CDR3 is 16 residues. The CDR3 protein is CASSSDTSFGNNEQFF. CDR3 nucleotides: TGTGCCAGCAGCTCCGATACTAGCTTCGGAAACAATGAGCAGTTCTTC.

The chain uses TRBV6-6 and TRBJ1-5; 7 positions agree with TRBD1. Germline CDR1 reads MNHNY; CDR2 reads SVGAGI (reference sequence). The CDR3 loop spans 14 amino acids. After removal of 2 bases from V and 6 bases from J, the junction contained 4 bases not matched to a gene. The CDR3 nucleotides are TGTGCCAGCAGTTACAGGGGGCTGGTTCAGCCCCAGCATTTT. It encodes CASSYRGLVQPQHF.

This clone has a single count. Sequence at one end of the junction differs from germline and may be a read error. Here the CDR3 DNA reads TGTTCCAGCAGCTTACAGGAAAAACTGTTTTTT. Translating it yields CSSSLQEKLFF. The chain is built from TRBV7-9 and TRBJ1-4; D not certain. The CDR3 totals 11 residues. Germline V gene data show CDR1 as SEHNR and CDR2 as FQNEAQ (reference sequence).

As for this clone: Other DNA sequences in the sample encode the same CDR3. The J gene is TRBJ1-5, the V gene TRBV6-6; 7 bases align to TRBD1. This CDR3 is 13 amino acids long. Trimming removed 7 bases from V and 5 bases from J; junction bases left unmatched: 5. In germline, CDR1 is MNHNY, CDR2 SVGAGI (reference sequence). Here the CDR3 DNA reads TGTGCCAGCACCAGGACAGGTGATCAGCCCCAGCATTTT. Protein product: CASTRTGDQPQHF.

The chain employs TRBV25-1 and TRBJ2-1; 7 bases agree with TRBD2. The CDR3 totals 17 residues. Germline-derived CDR1 and CDR2 are MGHDK and SYGVNS. V shed 3 bases, J shed 1 base, and the junction held 9 bases outside the gene matches. CDR3 amino acids: CASSDLPGRGSYNEQFF. The CDR3 DNA reads as TGTGCCAGCAGTGATCTCCCAGGGCGGGGGTCCTACAATGAGCAGTTCTTC.

The chain combines TRBV4-3 with TRBJ2-1; 11 positions match TRBD2. This CDR3 is built from 17 residues. Germline values: CDR1 LGHNA, CDR2 YSLEER. Trimming cost V 1 base and J 4 bases; bases outside gene matches: 6. The CDR3 nucleotides are TGCGCCAGCAGCCAAGGGGCTAGCGGGAGGCCTTACAATGAGCAGTTCTTC. The encoded protein is CASSQGASGRPYNEQFF.

CDR3 nucleotide sequence: TGTGCCAGCAGCCCGACAGGGGGTGAAGCTTTCTTT. It encodes CASSPTGGEAFF. V usage is TRBV4-2 and J usage is TRBJ1-1; 9 bases agree with TRBD1. Germline CDR1 and CDR2: LGHNA and YNFKEQ. CDR3 length: 12 amino acids. Trimming took 4 bases from V and 7 from J; bases not matched to a gene: 1.

The chain uses TRBV5-1 and TRBJ1-2, with D perhaps matching TRBD1 (6 bases). The CDR3 extends over 15 amino acids. Trimming stripped 4 bases from V and 0 bases from J, with 13 bases between. The germline CDR1 and CDR2 sequences are SGHRS and YFSETQ. The DNA for the CDR3 is TGCGCCAGCAGCCGAGGGGACACAACTAACTATGGCTACACCTTC. Its protein is CASSRGDTTNYGYTF.

For this clone: Mismatch with germline at one junction end may stem from a read error. V gene TRBV25-1 combines with J gene TRBJ1-4; 8 nucleotides line up with TRBD1. The CDR3 consists of 15 residues. Germline CDR1 and CDR2: MGHDK and SYGVNS. The CDR3 loop is CASSELRDRTRKTVF. For the CDR3, the DNA is TGTGCCAGCAGTGAGCTCCGGGACAGGACCCGAAAAACTGTTTTT.

The rearrangement uses TRBV30 and TRBJ2-1, with 10 nucleotides matching TRBD2. Per the germline V gene, CDR1 is GTSNPN and CDR2 is SVGIG (reference sequence). The trim removed 1 base at V and 13 bases at J, leaving 4 bases unmatched. The CDR3 spans 12 residues. CDR3 loop: CAWSASGRGQFF. CDR3 bases: TGTGCCTGGAGTGCAAGCGGGAGGGGACAGTTCTTC. The entire variable domain, with the rest obtained from reference TRBV30 and TRBJ2-1, is as follows: SQTIHQWPATLVQPVGSPLSLECTVEGTSNPNLYWYRQAAGRGLQLLFYSVGIGQISSEVPQNLSASRPQDRQFILSSKKLLLSDSGFYLCAWSASGRGQFFGPGTRLTVL.

This sequence joins TRBV6-5 and TRBJ1-2; D call uncertain. CDR3 length: 14 amino acids. CDR1 and CDR2 (germline): MNHEY, SVGAGI. Between the trimmed V and J ends, which lost 0 bases and 5 bases, there was a span of 10 bases. CDR3 bases: TGTGCCAGCAGTTACTCCCCGGAACTATATGGCTACACCTTC. Its translation: CASSYSPELYGYTF.

V is TRBV6-5 and J is TRBJ1-1; maybe TRBD1 (6 bases). The CDR3 is 13 residues long. The V gene's germline CDR1 is MNHEY and CDR2 SVGAGI. Between the trimmed V and J ends, which lost 3 bases and 6 bases, there was a span of 11 bases. CDR3 protein: CASSYRTAAEAFF. Written as DNA, the CDR3 is TGTGCCAGCAGTTATCGGACAGCCGCTGAAGCTTTCTTT.